Below, 28 T cell receptor beta chains from the same sample are listed, as sequenced in a study of cytomegalovirus exposure and HLA in healthy donors (dated by TCRdb to about 2017). Library preparation used the immunoSEQ multiplex PCR assay. The multiplex PCR relied on a mix of 60 forward primers for TCR Vbeta segments and 13 reverse primers for TCR Jbeta segments. TCRdb provides this immuneACCESS table in a form limited to in-frame rearrangements. Some clones are lacking; in checked studies, under half of them reflect an unresolved V gene, and why the rest are absent is not known. The sample includes about 96,000 clones, with around 74% observed a single time. The top ten clonotypes cover 12% to 15% of the sample. The sequencing input was PBMCs. Every receptor here comes from a woman aged 70-85 years in good health and CMV-seropositive.

The chain employs TRBV11-3 and TRBJ2-3; 8 bases are a match to TRBD1. The CDR3 spans 17 residues. Germline loops: CDR1 SGHNT, CDR2 YENEEA. V gave up 4 bases and J gave up 1 base; unmatched junction bases: 10. The CDR3 DNA is TGTGCCAGCAGCTGGGGCTCGGGACAGGTGGGCACAGATACGCAGTATTTT. Translation gives CASSWGSGQVGTDTQYF.

This chain uses TRBV28 with TRBJ1-4, with 8 bases that match TRBD1. J gave up 7 bases and V 3 bases, and 4 bases lay outside the gene matches. Germline V gene data show CDR1 as MDHEN and CDR2 as SYDVKM. The CDR3 sequence is 14 residues long. This chain's CDR3 is CASSFGRGREKLFF. For the CDR3, the DNA is TGTGCCAGCAGTTTTGGCAGGGGGCGTGAAAAACTGTTTTTT.

This clone was recorded once. The chain employs TRBV5-1 and TRBJ2-4; 8 positions match TRBD1. V was pared by 2 bases and J by 8 bases, with 3 bases of the junction left unmatched. Germline V gene sequence: CDR1 SGHRS, CDR2 YFSETQ. The CDR3 runs to 13 residues. The CDR3 DNA sequence: TGCGCCAGCAGCTTCCAGGGGGCTGACATTCAGTACTTC. Its protein product is CASSFQGADIQYF.

V is TRBV5-1 and J is TRBJ2-6; 9 positions agree with TRBD1. The CDR3 totals 16 residues. The germline gives CDR1 SGHRS, CDR2 YFSETQ. V shed 4 bases, J shed 1 base, and the junction held 3 bases outside the gene matches. The CDR3 protein is CASSVQGASGANVLTF. In DNA, the CDR3 is TGCGCCAGCAGCGTACAGGGGGCTTCTGGGGCCAACGTCCTGACTTTC.

CDR3 residues: CASSFLSSRASYEQYF. The CDR3 coding sequence is TGTGCCAGCAGCTTTTTATCGAGCAGGGCCTCGTACGAGCAGTACTTC. The rearrangement uses TRBV11-2 and TRBJ2-7; tentatively, D is TRBD1 (5 bases). Trimming removed 3 bases from V and 4 bases from J, with 19 bases in between. Germline V gene sequence: CDR1 SGHAT, CDR2 FQNNGV. The CDR3 contains 16 residues.

The chain recombines TRBV5-1 with TRBJ1-4; 7 bases agree with TRBD1. The CDR3 contains 17 residues. V lost 0 bases and J lost 0; bases outside the gene matches: 5. Germline V gene sequence: CDR1 SGHRS, CDR2 YFSETQ. The chain's CDR3 is CASSLGQGFATNEKLFF. For the CDR3, the DNA is TGCGCCAGCAGCTTGGGACAGGGTTTTGCAACTAATGAAAAACTGTTTTTT.

The chain recombines TRBV4-1 with TRBJ1-5; 10 bases align to TRBD1. Unmatched junction bases numbered 7, after V lost 5 bases and J lost 6 bases. This CDR3 is built from 15 residues. Looked up from germline, CDR1 is MGHRA and CDR2 is YSYEKL. In DNA, the CDR3 is TGCGCCAGCAGCAACGCCGGGACAGGGGCTCAGCCCCAGCATTTT. It encodes CASSNAGTGAQPQHF.

The V gene is TRBV5-4, the J gene TRBJ2-7, with 11 nucleotides matching TRBD2. CDR1 and CDR2 from the germline V gene are SGHNT and YYREEE (reference sequence). V lost 4 bases, J lost 4 bases, and 7 bases stayed unmatched. The CDR3 totals 15 residues. The CDR3 region is CASSLLAGGPYEQYF. DNA of the CDR3: TGTGCCAGCAGCCTCTTAGCGGGGGGGCCTTACGAGCAGTACTTC.

The V and J genes are TRBV5-1 and TRBJ1-1, with D maybe TRBD1 (6 bases). The CDR3 is made up of 15 amino acids. V shed 6 bases and J shed 5 bases, with 20 bases lying between them. Germline lookup yields CDR1 SGHRS and CDR2 YFSETQ. The CDR3 sequence: CASTLGAGARTEAFF. CDR3 nucleotide sequence: TGCGCCAGCACCCTTGGAGCGGGGGCTAGAACTGAAGCTTTCTTT.

Details on this clone: The junction departs from germline at one end; a sequencing error may be responsible. The chain has TRBV7-9 and TRBJ1-1; D remains ambiguous. The CDR3 consists of 15 residues. The germline V gene has CDR1 SEHNR and CDR2 FQNEAQ (reference sequence). The CDR3 reads CSSSLAGSLNTEAFF. CDR3 DNA: TGTTCCAGCAGCTTAGCTGGGAGCTTAAACACTGAAGCTTTCTTT.

The sample holds one count of this clone. V gene TRBV6-5 combines with J gene TRBJ1-1; D is undetermined. CDR3 length equals 11 residues. Germline V CDR1 and CDR2: MNHEY, SVGAGI. With 2 bases removed from V and 12 bases from J, the gap between germline ends came to 10 bases. CDR3 sequence: CASSYGRETFF. The CDR3 region has the DNA TGTGCCAGCAGTTACGGTCGGGAAACTTTCTTT.

On this clone: Sequence at one end of the junction differs from germline and may be a read error. The chain is built from TRBV7-9 and TRBJ1-3, with D perhaps matching TRBD1 (5 bases). CDR1 SEHNR and CDR2 FQNEAQ come from the germline V gene (reference sequence). The CDR3 has 15 residues. CDR3 region: CSSSLRDSSGNTIYF. In DNA, the CDR3 is TGTTCCAGCAGCCTCAGAGACAGCTCTGGAAACACCATATATTTT. The whole variable domain, filled in from reference TRBV7-9 and TRBJ1-3, reads DTGVSQNPRHKITKRGQNVTFRCDPISEHNRLYWYRQTLGQGPEFLTYFQNEAQLEKSRLLSDRFSAERPKGSFSTLEIQRTEQGDSAMYLCSSSLRDSSGNTIYFGEGSWLTVV.

There are a few counts of this clone. CDR3: CASSLQGGSPLHF. In DNA, the CDR3 is TGTGCCAGCAGCTTGCAGGGGGGTTCACCCCTCCACTTT. The chain joins TRBV7-6 to TRBJ1-6; 7 nucleotides align to TRBD1. Germline loops: CDR1 SGHVS, CDR2 FNYEAQ. The V segment lost 3 bases and the J segment 9 bases; nucleotides outside the gene matches: 2. This CDR3 is 13 amino acids long.

This clone came up a few times. The gene calls are TRBV5-6 and TRBJ2-7; D is ambiguous. V lost 2 bases to trimming and J lost 2 bases, with 8 bases between them. There are 13 residues in the CDR3. Germline V lookup: CDR1 SGHDT, CDR2 YYEEEE. DNA of the CDR3: TGTGCCAGCAGCTTTTCAGGTGCCTACGAGCAGTACTTC. Its protein is CASSFSGAYEQYF.

V gene TRBV28 combines with J gene TRBJ1-2, with 7 bases aligning to TRBD1. The CDR3 is 15 amino acids. Trimming at V came to 4 bases and at J to 4 bases, leaving 9 bases not matched to a gene. In germline, CDR1 is MDHEN, CDR2 SYDVKM. In DNA form, the CDR3 reads TGTGCCAGCAGTTCCACACTACAGGGGCCCTATGGCTACACCTTC. Translating it yields CASSSTLQGPYGYTF.

The chain links TRBV27 to TRBJ2-5, with TRBD1 identical over 7 bases. From germline, CDR1 is MNHEY and CDR2 SMNVEV (reference sequence). With V trimmed by 5 bases and J by 5 bases, 5 bases remained unmatched. The CDR3 contains 13 residues. CDR3 amino acids: CASSRDSDETQYF. CDR3 sequence (DNA): TGTGCCAGCAGTCGGGACAGTGACGAGACCCAGTACTTC.

The V and J genes are TRBV5-4 and TRBJ2-7; 9 bases fit TRBD2. Germline loops: CDR1 SGHNT, CDR2 YYREEE (reference sequence). This CDR3 region has 17 residues. The V gene end was trimmed by 2 bases and the J gene end by 0 bases; junction bases not matched to a gene: 9. The CDR3: CASSLRLAAATSYEQYF. The CDR3 nucleotides are TGTGCCAGCAGCTTAAGACTAGCGGCTGCCACCTCCTACGAGCAGTACTTC.

This chain connects TRBV18 to TRBJ2-7; maybe TRBD2 (6 bases). CDR3 length equals 14 residues. V gave up 0 bases and J gave up 3 bases, with 9 bases separating them. The V gene's germline CDR1 is KGHSH and CDR2 LQKENI. The chain's CDR3 is CASSPPGSGYEQYF. The CDR3 DNA reads as TGTGCCAGCTCACCACCCGGGAGTGGCTACGAGCAGTACTTC.

The chain recombines TRBV2 with TRBJ1-1; D may be TRBD1 (6 bases). The V end was cut by 7 bases, the J end by 5 bases, with 8 bases between. CDR1 and CDR2 from the germline V gene are SNHLY and FYNNEI. The CDR3 runs 11 residues. CDR3 protein: CASKGETEAFF. The CDR3 nucleotides read TGTGCCAGCAAGGGGGAAACTGAAGCTTTCTTT. Based on the CDR3 plus reference TRBV2 and TRBJ1-1, the full variable domain is EPEVTQTPSHQVTQMGQEVILRCVPISNHLYFYWYRQILGQKVEFLVSFYNNEISEKSEIFDDQFSVERPDGSNFTLKIRSTKLEDSAMYFCASKGETEAFFGQGTRLTVV.

The rearrangement joins TRBV6-6 to TRBJ1-1; D gene ambiguous. Trimming pared 7 bases from V and 3 bases from J, leaving 15 bases between. CDR1 and CDR2 from the germline V gene are MNHNY and SVGAGI (reference sequence). The CDR3 is 14 residues long. The CDR3 DNA follows: TGTGCCAGCAACTCCAAAGACTCGGACACTGAAGCTTTCTTT. Translation gives CASNSKDSDTEAFF.

The chain is built from TRBV7-9 and TRBJ2-7; 9 nucleotides align to TRBD1. The CDR3 spans 15 residues. V trimming: 4 bases; J trimming: 4 bases; junction bases outside the gene matches: 8. Per the germline V gene, CDR1 is SEHNR and CDR2 is FQNEAQ (reference sequence). CDR3: CASSSPGQGLYEQYF. The CDR3 DNA reads as TGTGCCAGCAGCTCTCCGGGACAGGGTTTATACGAGCAGTACTTC.

The chain links TRBV5-1 to TRBJ1-3; D is unclear. The CDR3 length is 13 residues. Trimming took off 5 bases at V and 1 base at J, with 7 bases between the two ends. Germline CDR1 is SGHRS and CDR2 is YFSETQ. CDR3 in DNA: TGCGCCAGCAGAGGAGGGTCTGGAAACACCATATATTTT. Translation: CASRGGSGNTIYF. Full variable domain (missing parts from reference TRBV5-1 and TRBJ1-3): KAGVTQTPRYLIKTRGQQVTLSCSPISGHRSVSWYQQTPGQGLQFLFEYFSETQRNKGNFPGRFSGRQFSNSRSEMNVSTLELGDSALYLCASRGGSGNTIYFGEGSWLTVV.

This clone showed up just once. CDR3 sequence reads: CASSGLGGRSESSYEQYF. CDR3 sequence (DNA): TGCGCCAGCAGCGGCCTGGGGGGGAGGTCAGAGAGCTCCTACGAGCAGTACTTC. The rearrangement uses TRBV5-1 and TRBJ2-7; 7 bases fit TRBD2. This CDR3 has 18 amino acids. The V segment lost 4 bases and the J segment 0 bases; nucleotides outside the gene matches: 16. Germline CDR1 and CDR2: SGHRS and YFSETQ.

This clone occurred a few times. The CDR3 reads CASSQDGTGIYEQYF. The CDR3 DNA follows: TGCGCCAGCAGCCAAGATGGGACAGGGATCTACGAGCAGTACTTC. This chain uses TRBV4-3 with TRBJ2-7; TRBD1 matches 9 bases. The CDR3 covers 15 residues. V was clipped by 0 bases and J by 3 bases; unmatched bases: 3. The germline V gene has CDR1 LGHNA and CDR2 YSLEER.

This clone was seen only a few times. This sequence joins TRBV28 and TRBJ1-2, with a weak D call TRBD1 (6 bases). CDR3 size: 16 residues. The germline V gene encodes CDR1 MDHEN and CDR2 SYDVKM. The V end lost 2 bases, the J end lost 7 bases, and 20 bases lay between the germline ends. CDR3 amino acids: CASSLPEGQRVGGYTF. The CDR3 DNA follows: TGTGCCAGCAGTTTACCTGAGGGACAAAGGGTAGGTGGCTACACCTTC.

The CDR3 nucleotides read TGCGCCAGCAGCTTGAGGCGGTCCTACGAGCAGTACTTC. Amino acids: CASSLRRSYEQYF. The chain employs TRBV5-1 and TRBJ2-7, with D uncertain. V shed 1 base and J shed 1 base, with 6 bases lying between them. Germline CDR1 SGHRS, CDR2 YFSETQ. CDR3 size: 13 residues. Full variable domain (outside the CDR3, taken from reference TRBV5-1 and TRBJ2-7): KAGVTQTPRYLIKTRGQQVTLSCSPISGHRSVSWYQQTPGQGLQFLFEYFSETQRNKGNFPGRFSGRQFSNSRSEMNVSTLELGDSALYLCASSLRRSYEQYFGPGTRLTVT.

CDR3 loop: CASSTGRGDAMGYTF. The CDR3 region has the DNA TGCGCCAGCAGCACGGGCAGGGGCGATGCGATGGGCTACACCTTC. The rearrangement links TRBV5-1 to TRBJ1-2, with a tentative D call TRBD1 (6 bases). Germline V gene sequence: CDR1 SGHRS, CDR2 YFSETQ. This CDR3 spans 15 amino acids. V was pared by 4 bases and J by 8 bases, with 21 bases between. Based on the CDR3 plus reference TRBV5-1 and TRBJ1-2, the full variable domain is KAGVTQTPRYLIKTRGQQVTLSCSPISGHRSVSWYQQTPGQGLQFLFEYFSETQRNKGNFPGRFSGRQFSNSRSEMNVSTLELGDSALYLCASSTGRGDAMGYTFGSGTRLTVV.

The gene calls are TRBV5-6 and TRBJ1-2, with 9 nucleotides matching TRBD1. The CDR3 is made up of 14 amino acids. V gave up 0 bases and J gave up 7 bases; unmatched junction bases: 4. CDR1 and CDR2 from the germline V gene are SGHDT and YYEEEE. The CDR3 DNA is TGTGCCAGCAGCTTGGGTAGGGACAGGGTTGGCTACACCTTC. Its protein product is CASSLGRDRVGYTF.